The subject of this entry is one TCR beta chain. These data originate in a study of T-cell reconstitution after alpha-beta-depleted transplantation in children. Trimming took off 7 bases at V and 5 bases at J, with 10 bases between the two ends. This CDR3 has 11 amino acids. The germline V gene has CDR1 SGHDT and CDR2 YYEEEE. For TCRbeta, the library was prepared with unique molecular identifiers. From the PCR reads, TCRdb called clonotypes with MiXCR, one entry per CDR3 protein. The sample lists roughly 500,000 distinct CDR3 sequences, roughly 18% occurring once. This clonotype originated in a human donor who donated a stem cell graft to a child with acute lymphoblastic leukemia. V usage is TRBV5-6 and J usage is TRBJ2-7; TRBD2 is a possible D gene (6 bases). Sequencing used PBMCs from the stem cell graft donor, obtained from the stem cell graft. CDR3 in DNA: TGTGCCAGCGGGGGGAACGACGAGCAGTACTTC. It codes for CASGGNDEQYF.